This T cell receptor beta chain was captured in a study of cytomegalovirus exposure and HLA in healthy donors. Study conclusions and caveats: The study flagged approximately 180 TCR beta chains as cytomegalovirus-associated. Common viral pathogens (according to a later analysis) appeared linked to several of the most significant clusters.

This CDR3 comprises 15 residues. In nominal health when sampled, donors likely had unrecorded immune exposures nonetheless. This PCR relied on a set of 60 Vbeta primers and 13 Jbeta primers. The method was immunoSEQ multiplex PCR; TCRdb's version includes in-frame clones alone and lacks a portion of them. The sample has 160,000 or so clones, approximately 80% seen once. The table lists this clone with a few counts. Antigen: not known. Sequencing was carried out using PBMCs. The TCR comes from a man aged 18 to 29 in good health and CMV-seropositive. The rearrangement links TRBV12-2 to TRBJ2-1; the D call TRBD2 from the table was never checked on the DNA. TRBV12-2 is marked as a pseudogene. The CDR3 is CASRTEIAGVNEQFF. The CDR3 bases are TGTGCAAGTCGCACAGAAATAGCGGGAGTCAATGAGCAGTTCTTC.